This TCR beta chain was sequenced in a study of post-analysis software for immune sequencing data (dated by TCRdb to the mid-2010s). Concerning the study at large: Relapsing-remitting, secondary progressive and progressive-relapsing multiple sclerosis were recorded as disease courses, and subtype annotation was lacking for some patients. The patient repertoires were set against around ten previously published healthy control repertoires from donors whose ages ranged from roughly 6 to 27 years. A subset of samples was prepared in parallel using single-end sample barcoding, then pooled and co-amplified after Illumina adapter ligation.

TCR beta repertoires were profiled from peripheral blood of approximately 13 young patients with multiple sclerosis to demonstrate the VDJtools post-analysis software. The patients with multiple sclerosis were children and adolescents between roughly 6 and 17 years of age. Concerning this clonotype: What antigen it recognizes has not been identified. Nothing much larger sits one base from this clone, and base qualities are not available.

Library prep was done by PCR. Sequenced on an Illumina HiSeq 2500. To reduce PCR and sequencing biases, unique molecular identifiers were built into the TCR beta cDNA libraries. Per 1 to 10 million input T cells, 500,000 or so cDNA molecules were obtained, such that each molecule approximated one T cell. The patient libraries were prepared and sequenced using the same protocol as the earlier healthy control dataset. Within a given batch, samples were prepared together, multiplexed and sequenced on the same HiSeq lane. Per the authors' processing: MIGEC was used to process the raw barcoded reads, and molecular identifier groups with only a single read were discarded before consensus assembly and CDR3 extraction. Clonotype tables were post-analysed with VDJtools, and diversity was normalized by down-sampling all datasets to the smallest sample size. To correct batch-related cross-sample contamination, repertoire overlap clustering matched CDR3 amino acid sequences but not nucleotide sequences. TCRdb redid the processing of the public reads, applying fastp at Q25 and MiXCR, and retained in-frame beta chains. Under each unique CDR3 protein, matching rows form one entry showing the most common genes and DNA. V and J calls and clone size were set by TCRdb, not the authors. The sample table contains about 540,000 distinct CDR3 sequences; only one count was recorded for 34% of them. The top ten constitute 5% to 6% of the sample.

Broader findings and caveats from the paper: Significantly higher frequencies in patients than in controls were found for roughly 5 TRBV segments, including TRBV5-6, TRBV5-1 and TRBV20-1. The multiple sclerosis patient group was slightly younger than the control group. Direct clustering with F measure revealed strong co-clustering of samples prepared in the same batch, which led to a batch-effect correction. Multiple sclerosis patients had significantly lower normalized Chao1 diversity than controls, a result that suggests substantial peripheral T-cell clonal expansion.

The CDR3 contains 12 residues, cysteine and phenylalanine counted. Just the 36-base CDR3 DNA is kept, in frame starting at base 1. Trimming at the junction amounts to 4 bases on V and 11 bases on J, and the germline ends lie 12 bases apart. The germline V gene yields MNHNS for CDR1 and SASEGT for CDR2. The clonotype originates from a girl aged 2-17 years with multiple sclerosis. The chain is made from TRBV6-1 and TRBJ2-1, with the D gene call left open. Source material: blood. This receptor has the CDR3 CASSVYVFQQFF. The nucleotides read TGTGCCAGCAGTGTTTACGTGTTCCAGCAGTTCTTC.